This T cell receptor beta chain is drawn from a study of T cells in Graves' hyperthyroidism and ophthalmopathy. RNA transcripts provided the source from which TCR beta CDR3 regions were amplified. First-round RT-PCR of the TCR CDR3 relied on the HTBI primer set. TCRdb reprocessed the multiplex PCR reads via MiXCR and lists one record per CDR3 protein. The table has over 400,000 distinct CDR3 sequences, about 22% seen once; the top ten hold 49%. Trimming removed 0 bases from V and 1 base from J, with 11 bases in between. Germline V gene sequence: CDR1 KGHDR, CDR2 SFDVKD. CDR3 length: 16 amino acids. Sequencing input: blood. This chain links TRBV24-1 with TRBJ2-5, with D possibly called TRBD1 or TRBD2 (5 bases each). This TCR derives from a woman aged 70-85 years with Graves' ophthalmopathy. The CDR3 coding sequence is TGTGCCACCAGTGATTTGCGGCAGGGAGCCCAAGAGACCCAGTACTTC. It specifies CATSDLRQGAQETQYF.